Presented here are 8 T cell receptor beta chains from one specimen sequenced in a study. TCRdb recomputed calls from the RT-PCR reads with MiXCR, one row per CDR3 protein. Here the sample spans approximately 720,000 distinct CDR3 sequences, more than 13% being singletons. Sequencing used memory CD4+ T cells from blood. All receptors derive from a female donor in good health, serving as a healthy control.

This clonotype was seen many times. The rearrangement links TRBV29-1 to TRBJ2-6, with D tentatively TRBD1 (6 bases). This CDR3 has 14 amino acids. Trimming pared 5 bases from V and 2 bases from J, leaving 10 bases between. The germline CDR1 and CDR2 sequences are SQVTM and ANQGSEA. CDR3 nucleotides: TGCAGCGTTACCCAGGGGCCTGGGGCCAACGTCCTGACTTTC. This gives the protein CSVTQGPGANVLTF. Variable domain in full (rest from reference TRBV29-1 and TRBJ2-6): SAVISQKPSRDICQRGTSLTIQCQVDSQVTMMFWYRQQPGQSLTLIATANQGSEATYESGFVIDKFPISRPNLTFSTLTVSNMSPEDSSIYLCSVTQGPGANVLTFGAGSRLTVL.

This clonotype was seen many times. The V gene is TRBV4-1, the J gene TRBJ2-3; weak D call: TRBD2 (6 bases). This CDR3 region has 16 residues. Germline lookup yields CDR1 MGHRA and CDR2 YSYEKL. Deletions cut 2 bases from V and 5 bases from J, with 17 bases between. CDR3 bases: TGCGCCAGCAGCCAAAACCCTAGCGAACCTCTAGATACGCAGTATTTT. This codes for CASSQNPSEPLDTQYF.

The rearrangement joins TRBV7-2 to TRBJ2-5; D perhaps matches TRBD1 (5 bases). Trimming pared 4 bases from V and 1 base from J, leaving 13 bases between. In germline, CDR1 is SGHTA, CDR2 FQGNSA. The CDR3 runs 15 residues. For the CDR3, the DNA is TGTGCCAGCAGCTCGAGACAGAAGGTCCAAGAGACCCAGTACTTC. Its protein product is CASSSRQKVQETQYF.

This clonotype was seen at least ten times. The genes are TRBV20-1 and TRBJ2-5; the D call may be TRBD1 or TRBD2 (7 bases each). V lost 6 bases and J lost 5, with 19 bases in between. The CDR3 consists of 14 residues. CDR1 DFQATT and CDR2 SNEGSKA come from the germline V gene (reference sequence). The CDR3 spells CSAIYRQGGETQYF. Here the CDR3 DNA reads TGCAGTGCCATATATAGACAGGGAGGGGAGACCCAGTACTTC.

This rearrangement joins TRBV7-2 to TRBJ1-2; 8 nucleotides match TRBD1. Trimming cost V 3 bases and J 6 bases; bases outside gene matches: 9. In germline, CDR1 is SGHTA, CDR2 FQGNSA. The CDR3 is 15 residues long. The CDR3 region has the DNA TGTGCCAGCAGCTTGTTTCAGGGGGCGTTCGATGGCTACACCTTC. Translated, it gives CASSLFQGAFDGYTF.

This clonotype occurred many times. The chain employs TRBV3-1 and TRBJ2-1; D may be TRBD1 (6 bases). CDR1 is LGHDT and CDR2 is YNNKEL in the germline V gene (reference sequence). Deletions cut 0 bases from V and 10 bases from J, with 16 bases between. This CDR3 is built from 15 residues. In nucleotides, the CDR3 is TGTGCCAGCAGCCAAGATCCCCAGGGGTTTCGGGAGCAGTTCTTC. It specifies CASSQDPQGFREQFF.

The CDR3 here is CASSFYGGGLKDTQYF. CDR3 DNA sequence: TGTGCCAGCAGTTTTTATGGGGGAGGTTTGAAAGATACGCAGTATTTT. This chain connects TRBV12-3 or TRBV12-4 to TRBJ2-3; TRBD2 might be the D (6 bases). There are 16 residues in the CDR3. V was cut by 3 bases and J by 5 bases, with 18 bases left in between.

CDR3 coding DNA: TGTGCCAGCAGTTTGAGCGGGGGGCTTCGCACCGGGGAGCTGTTTTTT. It is translated as CASSLSGGLRTGELFF. The chain joins TRBV28 to TRBJ2-2; 9 positions match TRBD2. Germline V CDR1 and CDR2: MDHEN, SYDVKM. The CDR3 loop spans 16 amino acids. The V segment lost 3 bases and the J segment 4 bases; nucleotides outside the gene matches: 6.